This T cell receptor beta chain was sequenced in a study of response to subunit inactivated influenza vaccine. TCRdb reprocessed the RT-PCR reads with MiXCR, giving one entry per CDR3 protein. The repertoire holds about 170,000 distinct CDR3 sequences, with approximately 12% as singletons. This clonotype was picked up many times. Another study also made use of these data, one on T cells expressing NK-cell markers. That report adds: UMIs were included in TCR beta cDNA generated by 5'RACE template switching. Restricting sorting to alpha-beta TCR T cells was achieved in several experiments by an anti-gamma-delta TCR antibody. Of the CD8+ T cell pool in about six donors, about 1.0-7.0% was accounted for by dominant NKG2C+ clonotypes. In a few donors, dominant clonotypes made up about 25-60.1% of CD3+CD56-NKG2C+ cells.

Specimen: CD8+ T cells sorted from PBMCs, collected roughly 12 days after vaccination. The sequence came from a man in his fifties or sixties who received an inactivated influenza vaccine.

CDR3 sequence (DNA): TGTGCCAGCAGTTTGGGGGCTGAAGCTTTCTTT. As protein: CASSLGAEAFF. The gene calls are TRBV27 and TRBJ1-1; TRBD1 is a possible D gene (5 bases). There are 11 residues in the CDR3. Trimming removed 3 bases from V and 6 bases from J, with 5 bases in between. Germline loops: CDR1 MNHEY, CDR2 SMNVEV (reference sequence).